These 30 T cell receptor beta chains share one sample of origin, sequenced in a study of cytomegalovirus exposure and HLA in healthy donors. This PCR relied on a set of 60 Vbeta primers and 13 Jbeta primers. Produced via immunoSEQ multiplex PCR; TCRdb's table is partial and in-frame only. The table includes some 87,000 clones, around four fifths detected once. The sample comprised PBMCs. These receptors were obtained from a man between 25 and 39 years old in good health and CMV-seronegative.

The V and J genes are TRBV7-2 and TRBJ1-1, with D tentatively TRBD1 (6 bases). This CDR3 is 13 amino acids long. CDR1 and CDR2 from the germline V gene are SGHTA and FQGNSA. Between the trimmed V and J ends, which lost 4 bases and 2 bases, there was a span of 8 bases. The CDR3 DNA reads TGTGCCAGCAGCTGGACAGTTAACACTGAAGCTTTCTTT. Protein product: CASSWTVNTEAFF.

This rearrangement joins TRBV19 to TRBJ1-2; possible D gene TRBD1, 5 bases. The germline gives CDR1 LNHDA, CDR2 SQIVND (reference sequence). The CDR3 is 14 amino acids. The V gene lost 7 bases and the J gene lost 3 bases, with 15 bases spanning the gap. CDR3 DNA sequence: TGTGCCAGTACCTTGGGGGGAATGGACTATGGCTACACCTTC. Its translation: CASTLGGMDYGYTF.

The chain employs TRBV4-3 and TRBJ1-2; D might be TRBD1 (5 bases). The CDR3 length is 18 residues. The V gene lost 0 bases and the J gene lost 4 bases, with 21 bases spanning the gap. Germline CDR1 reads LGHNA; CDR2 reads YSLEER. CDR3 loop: CASSQDLKGQGYFYGYTF. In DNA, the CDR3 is TGCGCCAGCAGCCAAGATCTTAAGGGCCAGGGATATTTCTATGGCTACACCTTC.

DNA for the CDR3: TGTGCCAGTAGTGATCAAGGGTCACGGGGGGCAGGTGGCTACACCTTC. Amino acids: CASSDQGSRGAGGYTF. The chain uses TRBV19 and TRBJ1-2; D is perhaps TRBD1 (6 bases). The germline CDR1 and CDR2 sequences are LNHDA and SQIVND (reference sequence). V lost 5 bases and J lost 7, with 23 bases in between. The CDR3 covers 16 residues.

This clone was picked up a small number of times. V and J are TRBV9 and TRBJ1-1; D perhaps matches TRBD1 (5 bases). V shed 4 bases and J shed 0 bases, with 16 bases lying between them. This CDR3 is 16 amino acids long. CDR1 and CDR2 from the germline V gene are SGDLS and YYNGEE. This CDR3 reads CASSPIDGGLNTEAFF. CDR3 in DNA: TGTGCCAGCAGCCCGATAGACGGGGGATTGAACACTGAAGCTTTCTTT.

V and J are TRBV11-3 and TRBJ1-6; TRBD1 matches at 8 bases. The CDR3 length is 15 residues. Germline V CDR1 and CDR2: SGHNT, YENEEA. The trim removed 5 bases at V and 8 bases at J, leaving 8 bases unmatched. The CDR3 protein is CASSPTGTGDSPLHF. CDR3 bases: TGTGCCAGCAGCCCGACCGGGACAGGAGATTCACCCCTCCACTTT.

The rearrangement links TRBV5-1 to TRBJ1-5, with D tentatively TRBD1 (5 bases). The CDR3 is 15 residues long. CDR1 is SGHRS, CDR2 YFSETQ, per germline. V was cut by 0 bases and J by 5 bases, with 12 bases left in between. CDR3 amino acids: CASSLAGGNHQPQHF. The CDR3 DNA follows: TGCGCCAGCAGCTTGGCCGGGGGGAATCATCAGCCCCAGCATTTT.

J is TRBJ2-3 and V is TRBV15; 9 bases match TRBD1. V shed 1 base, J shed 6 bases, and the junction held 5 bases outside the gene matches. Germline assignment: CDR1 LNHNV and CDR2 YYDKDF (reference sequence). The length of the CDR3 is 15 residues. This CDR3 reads CATSRGGQGSDTQYF. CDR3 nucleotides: TGTGCCACCAGCAGAGGGGGACAGGGTTCGGATACGCAGTATTTT.

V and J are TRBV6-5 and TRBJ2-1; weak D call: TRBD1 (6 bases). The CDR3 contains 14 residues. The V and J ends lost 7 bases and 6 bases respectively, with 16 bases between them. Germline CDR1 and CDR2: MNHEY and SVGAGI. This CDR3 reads CASTGEPRGNEQFF. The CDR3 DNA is TGTGCCAGCACCGGGGAACCCAGGGGCAATGAGCAGTTCTTC.

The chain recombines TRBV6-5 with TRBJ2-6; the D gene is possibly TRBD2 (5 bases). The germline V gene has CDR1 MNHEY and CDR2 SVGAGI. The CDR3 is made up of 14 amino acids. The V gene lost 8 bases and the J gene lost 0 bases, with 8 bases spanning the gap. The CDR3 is CASWAGSGANVLTF. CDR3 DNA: TGTGCCAGCTGGGCGGGCTCTGGGGCCAACGTCCTGACTTTC.

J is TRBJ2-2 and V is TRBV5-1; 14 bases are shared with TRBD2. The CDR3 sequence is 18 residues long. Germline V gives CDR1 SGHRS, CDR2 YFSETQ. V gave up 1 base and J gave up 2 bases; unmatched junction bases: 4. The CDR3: CASSLHGLAGGNTGELFF. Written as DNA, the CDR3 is TGCGCCAGCAGCTTGCATGGACTAGCGGGGGGAAACACCGGGGAGCTGTTTTTT.

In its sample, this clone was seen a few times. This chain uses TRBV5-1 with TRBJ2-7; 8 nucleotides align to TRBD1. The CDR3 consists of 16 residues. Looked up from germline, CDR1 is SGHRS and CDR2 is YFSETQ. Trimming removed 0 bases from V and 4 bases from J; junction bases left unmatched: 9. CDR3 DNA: TGCGCCAGCAGCTTGGATGGACAGGGTCGAGGGTACGAGCAGTACTTC. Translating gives CASSLDGQGRGYEQYF.

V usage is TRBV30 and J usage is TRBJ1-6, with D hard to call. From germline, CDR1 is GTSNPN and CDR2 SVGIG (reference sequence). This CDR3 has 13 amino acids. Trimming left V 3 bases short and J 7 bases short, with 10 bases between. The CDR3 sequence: CAWRPGNNSPLHF. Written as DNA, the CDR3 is TGTGCCTGGAGGCCCGGGAACAATTCACCCCTCCACTTT.

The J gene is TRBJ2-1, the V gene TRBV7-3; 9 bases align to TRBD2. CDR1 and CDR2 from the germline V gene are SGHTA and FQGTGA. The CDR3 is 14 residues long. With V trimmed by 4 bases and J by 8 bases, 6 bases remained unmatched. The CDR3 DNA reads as TGTGCCAGCAGCTCACACGGGACTAGCTATGAGCAGTTCTTC. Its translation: CASSSHGTSYEQFF.

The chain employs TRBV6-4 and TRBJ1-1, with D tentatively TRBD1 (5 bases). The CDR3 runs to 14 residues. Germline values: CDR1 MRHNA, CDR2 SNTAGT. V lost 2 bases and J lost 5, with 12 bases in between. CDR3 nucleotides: TGTGCCAGCAGTGACCACTACGGGGGTACTGAAGCTTTCTTT. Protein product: CASSDHYGGTEAFF.

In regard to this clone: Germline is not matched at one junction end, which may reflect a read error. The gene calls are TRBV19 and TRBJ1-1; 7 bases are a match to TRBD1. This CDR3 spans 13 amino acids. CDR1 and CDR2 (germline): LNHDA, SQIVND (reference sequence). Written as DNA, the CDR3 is TGTGCCAGCAGGCCGGAGGAGACAGGGACCCTACTCTTT. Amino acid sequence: CASRPEETGTLLF.

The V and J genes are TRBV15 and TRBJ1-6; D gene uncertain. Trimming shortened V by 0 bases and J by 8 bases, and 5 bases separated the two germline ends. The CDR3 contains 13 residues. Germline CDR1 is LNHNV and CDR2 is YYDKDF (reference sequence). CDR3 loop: CATSRERYSPLHF. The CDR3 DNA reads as TGTGCCACCAGCAGAGAGAGGTATTCACCCCTCCACTTT. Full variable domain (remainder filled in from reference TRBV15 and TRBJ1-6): DAMVIQNPRYQVTQFGKPVTLSCSQTLNHNVMYWYQQKSSQAPKLLFHYYDKDFNNEADTPDNFQSRRPNTSFCFLDIRSPGLGDTAMYLCATSRERYSPLHFGNGTRLTVT.

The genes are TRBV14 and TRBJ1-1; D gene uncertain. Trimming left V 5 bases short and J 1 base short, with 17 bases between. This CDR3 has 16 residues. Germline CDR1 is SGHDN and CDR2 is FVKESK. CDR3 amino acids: CASSSGRVGQNTEAFF. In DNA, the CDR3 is TGTGCCAGCAGCTCAGGCAGAGTTGGTCAGAACACTGAAGCTTTCTTT.

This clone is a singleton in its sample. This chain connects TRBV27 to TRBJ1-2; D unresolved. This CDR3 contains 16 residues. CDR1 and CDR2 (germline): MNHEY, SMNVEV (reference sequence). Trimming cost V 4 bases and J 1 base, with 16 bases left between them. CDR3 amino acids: CASSSRLRVVNYGYTF. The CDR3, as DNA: TGTGCCAGCAGTTCAAGATTGAGGGTTGTTAACTATGGCTACACCTTC.

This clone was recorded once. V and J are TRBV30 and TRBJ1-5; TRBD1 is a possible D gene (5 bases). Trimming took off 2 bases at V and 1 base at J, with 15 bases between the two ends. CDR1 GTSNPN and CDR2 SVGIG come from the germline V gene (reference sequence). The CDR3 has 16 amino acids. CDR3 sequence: CAWSPYGGVSNQPQHF. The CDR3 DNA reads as TGTGCCTGGAGTCCGTACGGGGGTGTAAGCAATCAGCCCCAGCATTTT.

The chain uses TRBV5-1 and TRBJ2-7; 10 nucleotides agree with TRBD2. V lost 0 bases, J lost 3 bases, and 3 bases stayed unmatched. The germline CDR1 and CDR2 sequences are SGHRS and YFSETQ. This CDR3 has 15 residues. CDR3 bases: TGCGCCAGCAGCTTGGAACTAGCGGGGAACTACGAGCAGTACTTC. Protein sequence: CASSLELAGNYEQYF.

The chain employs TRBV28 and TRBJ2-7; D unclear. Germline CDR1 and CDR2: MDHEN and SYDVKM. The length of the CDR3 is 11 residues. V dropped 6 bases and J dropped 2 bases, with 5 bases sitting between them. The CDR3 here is CASSLAYEQYF. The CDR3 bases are TGTGCCAGCAGCCTCGCCTACGAGCAGTACTTC. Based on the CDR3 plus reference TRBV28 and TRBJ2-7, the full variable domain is DVKVTQSSRYLVKRTGEKVFLECVQDMDHENMFWYRQDPGLGLRLIYFSYDVKMKEKGDIPEGYSVSREKKERFSLILESASTNQTSMYLCASSLAYEQYFGPGTRLTVT.

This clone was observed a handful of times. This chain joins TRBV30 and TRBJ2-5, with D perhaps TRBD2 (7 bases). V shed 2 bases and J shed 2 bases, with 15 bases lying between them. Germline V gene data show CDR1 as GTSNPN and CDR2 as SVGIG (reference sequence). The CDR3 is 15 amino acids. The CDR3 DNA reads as TGTGCCTGGAGTCCAGGGGCTAGCGGACAAGAGACCCAGTACTTC. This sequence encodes CAWSPGASGQETQYF.

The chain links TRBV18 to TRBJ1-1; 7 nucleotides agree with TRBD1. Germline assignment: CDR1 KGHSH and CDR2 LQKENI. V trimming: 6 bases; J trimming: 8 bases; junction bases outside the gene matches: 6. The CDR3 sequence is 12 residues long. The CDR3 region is CASSRDSFEAFF. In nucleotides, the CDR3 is TGTGCCAGCTCCCGGGACAGCTTCGAAGCTTTCTTT.

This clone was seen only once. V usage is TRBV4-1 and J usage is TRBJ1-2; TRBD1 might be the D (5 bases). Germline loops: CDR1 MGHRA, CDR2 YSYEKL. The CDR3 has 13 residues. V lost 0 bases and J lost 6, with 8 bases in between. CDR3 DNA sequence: TGCGCCAGCAGCCAAGATGACAGCCATGGCTACACCTTC. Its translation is CASSQDDSHGYTF.

This chain's CDR3 is CASSSPHQPQHF. The CDR3 DNA follows: TGTGCCAGCAGCTCTCCCCATCAGCCCCAGCATTTT. The chain uses TRBV7-2 and TRBJ1-5; D unclear. The CDR3 runs 12 residues. Germline lookup yields CDR1 SGHTA and CDR2 FQGNSA. V gave up 4 bases and J gave up 5 bases, with 6 bases separating them.

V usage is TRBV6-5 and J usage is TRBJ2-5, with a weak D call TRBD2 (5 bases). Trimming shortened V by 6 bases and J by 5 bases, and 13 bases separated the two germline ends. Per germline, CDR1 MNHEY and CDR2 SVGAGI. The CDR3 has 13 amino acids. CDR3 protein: CASRRGLWETQYF. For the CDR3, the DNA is TGTGCCAGCAGACGCGGACTTTGGGAGACCCAGTACTTC.

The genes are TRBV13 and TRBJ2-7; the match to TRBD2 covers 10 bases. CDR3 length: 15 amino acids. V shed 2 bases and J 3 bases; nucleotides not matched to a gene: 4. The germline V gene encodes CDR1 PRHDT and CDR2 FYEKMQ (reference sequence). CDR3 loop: CASSLSLAGVYEQYF. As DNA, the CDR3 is TGTGCCAGCAGCTTATCGCTAGCGGGAGTCTACGAGCAGTACTTC. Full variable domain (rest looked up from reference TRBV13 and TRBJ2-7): AAGVIQSPRHLIKEKRETATLKCYPIPRHDTVYWYQQGPGQDPQFLISFYEKMQSDKGSIPDRFSAQQFSDYHSELNMSSLELGDSALYFCASSLSLAGVYEQYFGPGTRLTVT.

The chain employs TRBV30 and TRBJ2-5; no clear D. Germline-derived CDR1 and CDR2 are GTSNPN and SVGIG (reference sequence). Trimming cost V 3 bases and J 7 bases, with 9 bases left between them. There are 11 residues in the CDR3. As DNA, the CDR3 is TGTGCCTGGAGAGTGAGAGTGACCCAGTACTTC. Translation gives CAWRVRVTQYF.

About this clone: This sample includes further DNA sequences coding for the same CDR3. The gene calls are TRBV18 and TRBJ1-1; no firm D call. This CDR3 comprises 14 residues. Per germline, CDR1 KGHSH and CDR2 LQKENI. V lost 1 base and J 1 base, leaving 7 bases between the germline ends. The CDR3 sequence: CASSPLGENTEAFF. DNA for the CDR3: TGTGCCAGCTCACCACTAGGAGAGAACACTGAAGCTTTCTTT.